These T cell receptor beta chains were read from a single sample in a study of shared clonotypes between healthy human individuals. TCRdb's copy holds only in-frame clones and misses some; the assay was immunoSEQ multiplex PCR. The sample includes under 850,000 clones, over 90% of them seen just once. Sequencing was carried out using naive CD8+ T cells sorted from blood. The receptors originated from a man aged 25-45 years in good health. Each CDR3 is given with its conserved first and last residue. D genes are given only for firm matches. The listing skips clone size in some rows; elsewhere it reads once, few, many or a size class.

d_call | j_call | v_call | clone_size | cdr3_nt | cdr3_aa
TRBD1 | TRBJ2-5 | TRBV28 | . | TGTGCCAGCAGTTTGCAAGGTTGGACAGGGGAAGAGACCCAGTACTTC | CASSLQGWTGEETQYF
TRBD1 | TRBJ2-7 | TRBV5-4 | . | TGTGCCAGCAGCTTCCGGGGACAGGGGGCCGAGCAGTACTTC | CASSFRGQGAEQYF
TRBD1 | TRBJ1-1 | TRBV2 | . | TGTGCCATCCAACAACCGGGCAGGGACAGGGCCCCTTTGAACACTGAAGCTTTCTTT | CAIQQPGRDRAPLNTEAFF
. | TRBJ2-5 | TRBV28 | . | TGTGCCAGCAGTTCCGGGAATAAAGAGACCCAGTACTTC | CASSSGNKETQYF
. | TRBJ2-1 | TRBV6-5 | . | TGTGCCAGCAGTTACATCCAAGGGGGCTCCTACAATGAGCAGTTCTTC | CASSYIQGGSYNEQFF
. | TRBJ1-1 | TRBV29-1 | . | TGCAGCGTTGAAGGGGCGGGGACTGAAGCTTTCTTT | CSVEGAGTEAFF
. | TRBJ2-6 | TRBV29-1 | . | TGCAGCGTCCTATTCGACAGCGGGTCTGGGGCCAACGTCCTGACTTTC | CSVLFDSGSGANVLTF
. | TRBJ2-2 | TRBV10-2 | . | TGCGCCAGCAGTGAGTTCGGGGAGCTGTTTTTT | CASSEFGELFF
TRBD2 | TRBJ2-7 | TRBV6-1 | . | TGTGCCAGCAGTTTACCAGCGGGAGCAAGCGACGAGCAGTACTTC | CASSLPAGASDEQYF
. | TRBJ2-7 | TRBV13 | . | TGTGCCAGCAGCTTTTTCCGGGGACCTTACGAGCAGTACTTC | CASSFFRGPYEQYF
. | TRBJ2-7 | TRBV27 | . | TGTGCCAGCAGTTTAGGGCAGGGGCACCCCTACGAGCAGTACTTC | CASSLGQGHPYEQYF
TRBD2 | TRBJ2-1 | TRBV2 | . | TGTGCCAGCAGTGACATCTCCCTACGGGAGGATTCCTACAATGAGCAGTTCTTC | CASSDISLREDSYNEQFF
TRBD1 | TRBJ2-2 | TRBV7-9 | . | TGTGCCAGCGACCCCCGGGACAGATACACCGGGGAGCTGTTTTTT | CASDPRDRYTGELFF
. | TRBJ1-4 | TRBV10-1 | . | TGCGCCAGCAGCGCTGCTGTAGGAGAAAAACTGTTTTTT | CASSAAVGEKLFF
. | TRBJ1-2 | TRBV29-1 | once | TGCAGCGTTGGGGTCTCCTCTGCTAACTATGGCTACACCTTC | CSVGVSSANYGYTF
TRBD1 | TRBJ1-4 | TRBV27 | . | TGTGCCAGCAGTCCCGGGACAGCAAATGAAAAACTGTTTTTT | CASSPGTANEKLFF
. | TRBJ2-2 | TRBV6-5 | . | TGTGCCAGCAGCCCGACAGGTGGTGGGGCCGGGGAGCTGTTTTTT | CASSPTGGGAGELFF
TRBD1 | TRBJ1-2 | TRBV9 | . | TGTGCCAGCAGCGGTCGCGACAGGGCCGTTTATGGCTACACCTTC | CASSGRDRAVYGYTF
TRBD2 | TRBJ2-5 | TRBV13 | . | TGTGCCAGCAGCCCGGAGCGGGGTATTCAAGAGACCCAGTACTTC | CASSPERGIQETQYF
. | TRBJ2-1 | TRBV27 | . | TGTGCCAGCAGTTTGGCGACACTCTCCTACAATGAGCAGTTCTTC | CASSLATLSYNEQFF
. | TRBJ2-7 | TRBV6-1 | once | TGTGCCAGCTTGAGTCAGGGGTGGACTTCCTACGAGCAGTACTTC | CASLSQGWTSYEQYF
. | TRBJ2-6 | TRBV14 | . | TGTGCCAGCAGCCAAGTGGGGGGTAGATTCTCTGGGGCCAACGTCCTGACTTTC | CASSQVGGRFSGANVLTF
. | TRBJ1-2 | TRBV7-9 | . | TGTGCCAGCAGCTTAGCGACAGGTGGCTACACCTTC | CASSLATGGYTF
. | TRBJ2-5 | TRBV13 | . | TGTGCCAGCAGCTTAGCTTCCGGCCAAGAGACCCAGTACTTC | CASSLASGQETQYF
TRBD1 | TRBJ1-1 | TRBV9 | . | TGTGCCAGCAGCGCGACAGGGCGGAACACTGAAGCTTTCTTT | CASSATGRNTEAFF
. | TRBJ2-1 | TRBV7-9 | . | TGTGCCAGCAGATCACCCGGGGGCAGGGGAGGGAACAATGAGCAGTTCTTC | CASRSPGGRGGNNEQFF
TRBD1 | TRBJ1-2 | TRBV18 | once | TGTGCCAGCTCACCACCAGGGACAGTCCTTTATGGCTACACCTTC | CASSPPGTVLYGYTF
TRBD1 | TRBJ2-7 | TRBV5-5 | . | TGTGCCAGCAGCTTTCTACCGGGACAGGGTGTATACGAGCAGTACTTC | CASSFLPGQGVYEQYF
TRBD1 | TRBJ2-1 | TRBV10-3 | . | TGTGCCATCAGTGAAGAGGGGGCCTCCTACAATGAGCAGTTCTTC | CAISEEGASYNEQFF
TRBD2 | TRBJ2-1 | TRBV15 | . | TGTGCCACCAGCAGAGAAGCGGGAGCCTCTGACAATGAGCAGTTCTTC | CATSREAGASDNEQFF
TRBD1 | TRBJ2-1 | TRBV4-3 | . | TGCGCCAGCAGCCAAGGCTTGACAGGGGGCAATGAGCAGTTCTTC | CASSQGLTGGNEQFF
TRBD1 | TRBJ2-5 | TRBV11-2 | . | TGTGCCAGCAGCCCCAGGGACAGGGGGCCCGAGACCCAGTACTTC | CASSPRDRGPETQYF
. | TRBJ1-1 | TRBV11-2 | once | TGTGCCAGCAGCGGAGGTGCTTTTATGAACACTGAAGCTTTCTTT | CASSGGAFMNTEAFF
. | TRBJ2-3 | TRBV5-1 | . | TGCGCCAGCAGCTTGGAACAGGGAAGCACAGATACGCAGTATTTT | CASSLEQGSTDTQYF
. | TRBJ1-2 | TRBV4-3 | . | TGCGCCAGCAGCCAAGTTTCGGGTTATGGCTACACCTTC | CASSQVSGYGYTF
. | TRBJ1-1 | TRBV30 | . | TGTGCCTGGAGTCCCAGGTTTGATGAAGCTTTCTTT | CAWSPRFDEAFF
. | TRBJ2-1 | TRBV5-1 | . | TGCGCCAGCAGCCCCGGGTGGAGTCAAGAATCCAATGAGCAGTTCTTC | CASSPGWSQESNEQFF
. | TRBJ1-2 | TRBV5-5 | . | TGTGCCAGCAGCTTGCGTTTCAGCGTTAACTATGGCTACACCTTC | CASSLRFSVNYGYTF
. | TRBJ2-7 | TRBV7-7 | . | TGTGCTAGCAGCCCAGGGCCCACCTACGAGCAGTACTTC | CASSPGPTYEQYF
. | TRBJ2-7 | TRBV7-9 | . | TGTGCCAGCAGCTTAGGCGGGAAGTACGAGCAGTACTTC | CASSLGGKYEQYF
TRBD2 | TRBJ2-3 | TRBV7-9 | . | TGTGCCAGCAGGCGACTAGCGGGAGTCACAGATACGCAGTATTTT | CASRRLAGVTDTQYF
. | TRBJ2-5 | TRBV11-2 | . | TGTGCCAGCAGCTTTTTCCGGGCCAAGCCCCAAGAGACCCAGTACTTC | CASSFFRAKPQETQYF
. | TRBJ2-1 | TRBV27 | . | TGTGCCAGCAGTAAGGACTTGCCGGGGGTCTTCAATGAGCAGTTCTTC | CASSKDLPGVFNEQFF
. | TRBJ2-7 | TRBV10-2 | . | TGCGCCAGCAGTACGAGGGGCTACGAGCAGTACTTC | CASSTRGYEQYF
TRBD1 | TRBJ2-5 | TRBV7-2 | once | TGTGCCAGCAGCTTTCCGGGACAGGGGTGGGAGACCCAGTACTTC | CASSFPGQGWETQYF
. | TRBJ2-7 | TRBV6-5 | . | TGTGCCAGCAGCCATGGGACCGAAGTTATGTACGAGCAGTACTTC | CASSHGTEVMYEQYF
. | TRBJ2-1 | TRBV5-4 | . | TGTGCCAGCAGCTTGGAGTCAGGGATCGGCTACAATGAGCAGTTCTTC | CASSLESGIGYNEQFF
. | TRBJ2-5 | TRBV5-4 | once | TGTGCCAGCAGCCCCCGCCTAGTCAACCTCCAAGAGACCCAGTACTTC | CASSPRLVNLQETQYF